The next 5 T cell receptor beta chains were all read from a single sample in a study of blood T cell repertoires in COVID-19. The table came from immunoSEQ multiplex PCR; TCRdb's copy has only in-frame clones and leaves some out. This table holds 450,000 or so clones, 70% to 90% found once. Sequenced: peripheral blood. These receptors were taken from a man aged 18-30 years with COVID-19, enrolled during active disease.

The rearrangement uses TRBV11-2 and TRBJ2-7; possible D gene TRBD2, 5 bases. The ends were cut back, 5 bases at V and 3 bases at J, with 17 bases in the middle. The CDR3 has 15 residues. CDR1 and CDR2 from the germline V gene are SGHAT and FQNNGV. CDR3: CASSASSGLLYEQYF. The CDR3 region has the DNA TGTGCCAGCAGCGCAAGCAGTGGACTCCTCTACGAGCAGTACTTC.

This clone was seen a single time. This chain links TRBV28 with TRBJ1-5; 7 bases are shared with TRBD1. The junction had 12 bases not matched to a gene; V was cut back by 5 bases and J by 11 bases. The CDR3 extends over 14 amino acids. Germline CDR1 is MDHEN and CDR2 is SYDVKM. CDR3 amino acids: CASSIHPRDSAQHF. The CDR3 DNA reads as TGTGCCAGCAGTATCCATCCCCGGGACAGTGCCCAGCATTTT.

The genes are TRBV14 and TRBJ2-7, with TRBD1 as a possible D gene (6 bases). CDR1 and CDR2 from the germline V gene are SGHDN and FVKESK. With 0 bases removed from V and 3 bases from J, the gap between germline ends came to 12 bases. CDR3 length equals 15 residues. The CDR3 DNA reads TGTGCCAGCAGCCAAGATGGGGGACACTACTACGAGCAGTACTTC. This translates into CASSQDGGHYYEQYF.

Details on this clone: Germline and junction disagree at one end, which may indicate a read error. The rearrangement joins TRBV12-3 or TRBV12-4 to TRBJ1-2, with 9 bases aligning to TRBD1. This CDR3 is 12 amino acids long. CDR3 region: CASSSDRGRPSF. The DNA of the CDR3 is TGTGCCAGCAGTTCGGACAGGGGACGGCCTTCCTTC.

The chain links TRBV19 to TRBJ2-1; 9 bases align to TRBD2. The CDR3 totals 16 residues. V was clipped by 5 bases and J by 0 bases; unmatched bases: 5. CDR1 is LNHDA and CDR2 is SQIVND in the germline V gene (reference sequence). The CDR3 DNA follows: TGTGCCAGTAGTGGCCTAGCGGGACCCTCCTACAATGAGCAGTTCTTC. As protein: CASSGLAGPSYNEQFF.